The 28 T cell receptor beta chains reported below all come from one sample, sequenced in a study of blood T cell repertoires in COVID-19. Profiling relied on immunoSEQ multiplex PCR, and the TCRdb table lists in-frame clones only, not all of them. The sample contains around 25,000 clones, roughly 73% of which appear only once. The sequenced material came from peripheral blood. These receptors were obtained from a human donor in a cohort sampled during active or convalescent COVID-19.

This clone has just a few counts. This chain uses TRBV18 with TRBJ2-1; TRBD2 aligns across 8 bases. CDR1 and CDR2 (germline): KGHSH, LQKENI. This CDR3 region has 16 residues. Unmatched junction bases numbered 13, after V lost 5 bases and J lost 7 bases. The CDR3 DNA is TGTGCCAGCTCAGCCCTGCTAGCGGGCCGACGGAATGAGCAGTTCTTC. The encoded protein is CASSALLAGRRNEQFF.

This chain connects TRBV30 to TRBJ2-1; TRBD2 aligns across 9 bases. The CDR3 contains 14 residues. J was trimmed by 6 bases and V by 3 bases; bases with no gene match: 6. Germline V gene data show CDR1 as GTSNPN and CDR2 as SVGIG (reference sequence). CDR3 protein: CAWRPAGGLNEQFF. In nucleotides, the CDR3 is TGTGCCTGGAGACCAGCGGGAGGACTCAATGAGCAGTTCTTC.

This chain uses TRBV18 with TRBJ2-2; unclear D gene. Germline values: CDR1 KGHSH, CDR2 LQKENI. The CDR3 sequence is 13 residues long. Trimming cost V 5 bases and J 2 bases, with 6 bases left between them. CDR3 in DNA: TGTGCCAGCTCATCCCAAAACACCGGGGAGCTGTTTTTT. Its translation is CASSSQNTGELFF.

This chain connects TRBV4-3 to TRBJ2-3, with D perhaps matching TRBD2 (5 bases). Germline CDR1 and CDR2: LGHNA and YSLEER. The CDR3 extends over 16 amino acids. Trimming pared 0 bases from V and 3 bases from J, leaving 13 bases between. CDR3 region: CASSQEARRFTDTQYF. The CDR3 nucleotides are TGCGCCAGCAGCCAAGAGGCTAGGAGGTTTACAGATACGCAGTATTTT.

The rearrangement joins TRBV2 to TRBJ2-5; perhaps TRBD1 as D (6 bases). The CDR3 covers 15 residues. Trimming left V 7 bases short and J 3 bases short, with 18 bases between. Germline-derived CDR1 and CDR2 are SNHLY and FYNNEI. The CDR3 loop reads CASKPFRDTKETQYF. The CDR3 DNA sequence: TGTGCCAGCAAGCCCTTCCGGGACACAAAAGAGACCCAGTACTTC.

The chain carries TRBV7-8 and TRBJ2-3; tentative D call: TRBD2 (6 bases). CDR3 length: 15 amino acids. Germline V CDR1 and CDR2: SGHVS, FQNEAQ. V dropped 3 bases and J dropped 5 bases, with 15 bases sitting between them. In DNA, the CDR3 is TGTGCCAGCAGCTTGATGGGGAGGCTAGGAGATACGCAGTATTTT. The encoded protein is CASSLMGRLGDTQYF. Complete variable domain (other parts from reference TRBV7-8 and TRBJ2-3): GAGVSQSPRYKVAKRGQDVALRCDPISGHVSLFWYQQALGQGPEFLTYFQNEAQLDKSGLPSDRFFAERPEGSVSTLKIQRTQQEDSAVYLCASSLMGRLGDTQYFGPGTRLTVL.

The chain employs TRBV2 and TRBJ1-5, with D hard to call. CDR1 and CDR2 (germline): SNHLY, FYNNEI. The length of the CDR3 is 13 residues. V lost 7 bases, J lost 6 bases, and 13 bases lay in between. For the CDR3, the DNA is TGTGCCAGCACCCAGAGGGAGAGTCAGCCCCAGCATTTT. Its translation is CASTQRESQPQHF. The complete variable domain, with remaining parts taken from reference TRBV2 and TRBJ1-5, reads EPEVTQTPSHQVTQMGQEVILRCVPISNHLYFYWYRQILGQKVEFLVSFYNNEISEKSEIFDDQFSVERPDGSNFTLKIRSTKLEDSAMYFCASTQRESQPQHFGDGTRLSIL.

The V call is TRBV19, the J call TRBJ1-2; 7 bases are a match to TRBD1. Germline CDR1 LNHDA, CDR2 SQIVND (reference sequence). CDR3 length equals 14 residues. Germline trimming cut 10 bases from V and 4 bases from J; bases unmatched to any gene: 12. This CDR3 is CATQTPGGLYGYTF. CDR3 in DNA: TGTGCCACGCAAACCCCAGGGGGACTCTATGGCTACACCTTC.

Only a few counts were recorded for this clone. The chain combines TRBV7-8 with TRBJ2-1; 7 bases match TRBD2. This CDR3 is built from 16 residues. V gave up 5 bases and J gave up 10 bases; unmatched junction bases: 17. Germline V lookup: CDR1 SGHVS, CDR2 FQNEAQ. The DNA of the CDR3 is TGTGCCAGCAGCCGACCAGGGAGCGGGGTGCGCGGAGAGCAGTTCTTC. Encoded protein: CASSRPGSGVRGEQFF. Combining the CDR3 with reference TRBV7-8 and TRBJ2-1 gives the whole variable domain GAGVSQSPRYKVAKRGQDVALRCDPISGHVSLFWYQQALGQGPEFLTYFQNEAQLDKSGLPSDRFFAERPEGSVSTLKIQRTQQEDSAVYLCASSRPGSGVRGEQFFGPGTRLTVL.

V and J are TRBV6-5 and TRBJ1-2; D uncertain. With 8 bases removed from V and 1 base from J, the gap between germline ends came to 8 bases. CDR1 is MNHEY and CDR2 is SVGAGI in the germline V gene. The length of the CDR3 is 12 residues. The CDR3 sequence: CASAILNYGYTF. CDR3 bases: TGTGCCAGCGCGATTCTTAACTATGGCTACACCTTC.

V is TRBV6-2 or TRBV6-3 and J is TRBJ2-1, with 12 bases fitting TRBD2. CDR3 length: 15 amino acids. Germline V gives CDR1 MNHEY, CDR2 SVGEGT. V shed 5 bases, J shed 6 bases, and the junction held 5 bases outside the gene matches. CDR3 DNA sequence: TGTGCCAGCAGTCCGACTAGCGGGAGAATCAATGAGCAGTTCTTC. Amino acid sequence: CASSPTSGRINEQFF.

J is TRBJ1-5 and V is TRBV19; perhaps TRBD1 as D (6 bases). V was cut by 1 base and J by 1 base, with 14 bases left in between. The CDR3 runs 17 residues. Germline values: CDR1 LNHDA, CDR2 SQIVND (reference sequence). The CDR3 sequence is CASSIGVRGGSNQPQHF. In DNA, the CDR3 is TGTGCCAGTAGTATAGGGGTCCGAGGGGGAAGCAATCAGCCCCAGCATTTT.

This chain uses TRBV5-1 with TRBJ1-4, with TRBD1 identical over 7 bases. CDR1 is SGHRS and CDR2 is YFSETQ in the germline V gene. With 0 bases clipped from V and 7 bases from J, the junction kept 6 bases outside the gene matches. The CDR3 extends over 15 amino acids. CDR3 DNA sequence: TGCGCCAGCAGCTTGGGACAGGGTTATTCTGAAAAACTGTTTTTT. The encoded protein is CASSLGQGYSEKLFF.

The rearrangement links TRBV6-6 to TRBJ1-5; TRBD1 matches 7 bases. The CDR3 extends over 15 amino acids. The ends lost 5 bases at V and 5 bases at J; junction bases unmatched: 9. CDR1 and CDR2 (germline): MNHNY, SVGAGI (reference sequence). CDR3 sequence: CASSPTGRRDQPQHF. DNA of the CDR3: TGTGCCAGCAGTCCGACAGGGAGAAGGGATCAGCCCCAGCATTTT.

The rearrangement uses TRBV3-1 (or the pseudogene TRBV3-2) and TRBJ2-1, with a tentative D call TRBD2 (6 bases). In germline, CDR1 is LGHDT, CDR2 YNNKEL (reference sequence). The V end lost 2 bases, the J end lost 7 bases, and 27 bases lay between the germline ends. The CDR3 loop spans 19 amino acids. For the CDR3, the DNA is TGTGCCAGCAGCCAAAATTGGCAGACTCCCGGCGGGATGAATAATGAGCAGTTCTTC. This encodes CASSQNWQTPGGMNNEQFF.

This clone has at least ten counts. The V and J genes are TRBV7-9 and TRBJ2-3, with 10 bases lining up with TRBD2. The length of the CDR3 is 19 residues. V shed 2 bases, J shed 3 bases, and the junction held 14 bases outside the gene matches. Germline assignment: CDR1 SEHNR and CDR2 FQNEAQ (reference sequence). DNA for the CDR3: TGTGCCAGCAGCTTATCTAGCGGGAGCGGCCTTACCAAAACAGATACGCAGTATTTT. Translated: CASSLSSGSGLTKTDTQYF. Drawing the rest from reference TRBV7-9 and TRBJ2-3, the complete variable domain is DTGVSQNPRHKITKRGQNVTFRCDPISEHNRLYWYRQTLGQGPEFLTYFQNEAQLEKSRLLSDRFSAERPKGSFSTLEIQRTEQGDSAMYLCASSLSSGSGLTKTDTQYFGPGTRLTVL.

CDR3 residues: CATSRGTSGGGVSYNEQFF. The CDR3 coding sequence is TGTGCCACCAGCAGAGGAACCTCGGGCGGGGGGGTATCCTACAATGAGCAGTTCTTC. The V and J genes are TRBV15 and TRBJ2-1; the match to TRBD2 covers 9 bases. Germline CDR1 reads LNHNV; CDR2 reads YYDKDF (reference sequence). J lost 1 base, V lost 1 base, and 11 bases had no gene match. CDR3 length equals 19 residues.

The CDR3 is CASSLGSGRINEQYF. The CDR3 bases are TGTGCCAGCAGCTTAGGTAGCGGGAGGATCAACGAGCAGTACTTC. This rearrangement joins TRBV11-2 to TRBJ2-7; 10 bases map to TRBD2. The CDR3 extends over 15 amino acids. J lost 5 bases, V lost 1 base, and 5 bases had no gene match. Germline assignment: CDR1 SGHAT and CDR2 FQNNGV.

V gene TRBV28 combines with J gene TRBJ2-1, with D perhaps TRBD2 (5 bases). Looked up from germline, CDR1 is MDHEN and CDR2 is SYDVKM. The CDR3 consists of 16 residues. The V and J ends lost 1 base and 0 bases respectively, with 10 bases between them. For the CDR3, the DNA is TGTGCCAGCAGTTTATCAGGAGGACCCTCCTACAATGAGCAGTTCTTC. The encoded protein is CASSLSGGPSYNEQFF. Full variable domain (rest looked up from reference TRBV28 and TRBJ2-1): DVKVTQSSRYLVKRTGEKVFLECVQDMDHENMFWYRQDPGLGLRLIYFSYDVKMKEKGDIPEGYSVSREKKERFSLILESASTNQTSMYLCASSLSGGPSYNEQFFGPGTRLTVL.

The chain employs TRBV6-2 or TRBV6-3 and TRBJ2-2, with 11 nucleotides matching TRBD2. V was clipped by 6 bases and J by 4 bases; unmatched bases: 13. The CDR3 has 18 amino acids. Looked up from germline, CDR1 is MNHEY and CDR2 is SVGEGT. This chain's CDR3 is CASRPRALAGVSTGELFF. DNA of the CDR3: TGTGCCAGCAGACCTAGGGCACTAGCGGGAGTATCCACCGGGGAGCTGTTTTTT.

The rearrangement joins TRBV5-1 to TRBJ2-3; a weak D match, TRBD1 (7 bases). The CDR3 sequence is 17 residues long. Germline V gene data show CDR1 as SGHRS and CDR2 as YFSETQ. V was trimmed by 0 bases and J by 0 bases, leaving 14 bases between them. For the CDR3, the DNA is TGCGCCAGCAGCTTGGACCCCCAGGGGGGTAGCACAGATACGCAGTATTTT. Protein: CASSLDPQGGSTDTQYF.

This chain links TRBV15 with TRBJ2-7; 8 bases are shared with TRBD2. Germline V gene lookup returns CDR1 LNHNV and CDR2 YYDKDF (reference sequence). V dropped 1 base and J dropped 2; count of bases not matched to a gene: 10. The CDR3 runs to 17 residues. The CDR3 loop is CATSRGYGGGKAYEQYV. The DNA of the CDR3 is TGTGCCACCAGCAGAGGCTACGGGGGGGGGAAGGCCTACGAGCAGTACGTC.

This clone has more than one count but fewer than ten. CDR3 in DNA: TGTGCCAGCAGAGTTACATCGGGAGTGAACACTGAAGCTTTCTTT. Encoded protein: CASRVTSGVNTEAFF. This chain joins TRBV6-5 and TRBJ1-1; D not resolved. This CDR3 has 15 amino acids. The germline V gene encodes CDR1 MNHEY and CDR2 SVGAGI. V was trimmed by 6 bases and J by 0 bases, leaving 14 bases between them.

The chain is built from TRBV5-1 and TRBJ1-3; D is unclear. Germline V CDR1 and CDR2: SGHRS, YFSETQ. CDR3 size: 16 residues. The V end was cut by 3 bases, the J end by 0 bases, with 13 bases between. CDR3 sequence: CASSSAGINSGNTIYF. CDR3 sequence (DNA): TGCGCCAGCAGCTCCGCCGGGATCAACTCTGGAAACACCATATATTTT.

The gene calls are TRBV5-5 and TRBJ2-1, with 12 bases matching TRBD2. In germline, CDR1 is SGHKS, CDR2 YYEKEE (reference sequence). The J segment lost 9 bases and the V segment lost 1 base, leaving 5 bases of the junction unmatched. The CDR3 spans 15 residues. The CDR3 region is CASSLLAGGFGEQFF. DNA of the CDR3: TGTGCCAGCAGCTTGCTAGCGGGAGGGTTCGGTGAGCAGTTCTTC.

The V gene is TRBV18, the J gene TRBJ2-1; 11 positions match TRBD2. Germline loops: CDR1 KGHSH, CDR2 LQKENI. The J segment lost 7 bases and the V segment lost 6 bases, leaving 17 bases of the junction unmatched. The CDR3 is made up of 18 amino acids. CDR3 DNA sequence: TGTGCCAGCTCCCTCAACCTAGCGGGGGGACTAGGGGGAAATGAGCAGTTCTTC. This encodes CASSLNLAGGLGGNEQFF.

This clone turned up a few times. CDR3 sequence (DNA): TGTGCCAGCAGTTTAGGTACTAGCTACAATGAGCAGTTCTTC. Translating gives CASSLGTSYNEQFF. The V and J genes are TRBV28 and TRBJ2-1; a possible D gene is TRBD2 (5 bases). The CDR3 is 14 amino acids. The germline V and J ends were trimmed by 2 bases and 3 bases, with 8 bases remaining between them. Germline CDR1 is MDHEN and CDR2 is SYDVKM.

The V and J genes are TRBV5-4 and TRBJ1-2, with D unclear. Germline V gene lookup returns CDR1 SGHNT and CDR2 YYREEE (reference sequence). This CDR3 is built from 12 residues. Trimming removed 7 bases from V and 4 bases from J, with 11 bases in between. CDR3 sequence: CASRTGSYGYTF. In nucleotides, the CDR3 is TGTGCCAGCCGGACTGGGAGCTATGGCTACACCTTC.